Following are 29 T cell receptor beta chains from one sample sequenced in a study of T cell clones after liver transplantation. Clones were sequenced by immunoSEQ multiplex PCR, and TCRdb holds only the in-frame ones, with some missing. The table lists just under 60,000 clones, about 71% of them singletons. This specimen was CD4+ T cells from blood, taken at the roughly 15-month timepoint. These receptors were obtained from a human patient who received a liver transplant. Some T cells may trace back to the graft donor.

This clone was detected once. The chain is built from TRBV27 and TRBJ2-7, with 7 bases identical to TRBD1. Unmatched junction bases numbered 4, after V lost 5 bases and J lost 3 bases. In germline, CDR1 is MNHEY, CDR2 SMNVEV (reference sequence). The CDR3 spans 13 residues. Written as DNA, the CDR3 is TGTGCCAGCAGTAGTAGGACAGGCTACGAGCAGTACTTC. The encoded protein is CASSSRTGYEQYF.

In nucleotides, the CDR3 is TGTGCCTGGAGTGAACAGGGGATTACTGAAGCTTTCTTT. Protein product: CAWSEQGITEAFF. V usage is TRBV30 and J usage is TRBJ1-1; 7 nucleotides line up with TRBD1. V was clipped by 1 base and J by 5 bases; unmatched bases: 4. The CDR3 loop spans 13 amino acids. CDR1 is GTSNPN, CDR2 SVGIG, per germline (reference sequence).

This clone has only one observation. The chain couples TRBV5-5 to TRBJ2-5; possible D gene TRBD2, 6 bases. The V gene's germline CDR1 is SGHKS and CDR2 YYEKEE (reference sequence). This CDR3 comprises 14 residues. V was cut by 4 bases and J by 2 bases, with 12 bases left in between. This CDR3 reads CASSPGVAQETQYF. The CDR3 coding sequence is TGTGCCAGCAGCCCGGGGGTAGCTCAAGAGACCCAGTACTTC.

The V call is TRBV14, the J call TRBJ2-1; the D is unclear. V was clipped by 7 bases and J by 9 bases, with 16 bases between them. The CDR3 spans 13 residues. CDR1 is SGHDN and CDR2 is FVKESK in the germline V gene. As DNA, the CDR3 is TGTGCCAGCATAGTCACCCTAATTGTTGAGCAGTTCTTC. Translating gives CASIVTLIVEQFF.

The V call is TRBV29-1, the J call TRBJ2-5; TRBD2 is a possible D gene (6 bases). The CDR3 is 12 residues long. Looked up from germline, CDR1 is SQVTM and CDR2 is ANQGSEA. The germline V and J ends were trimmed by 4 bases and 5 bases, with 11 bases remaining between them. CDR3 protein: CSVGGIVETQYF. The CDR3 nucleotides read TGCAGCGTTGGCGGGATTGTGGAGACCCAGTACTTC.

The sample holds one count of this clone. The chain has TRBV2 and TRBJ1-1; D uncertain. The CDR3 consists of 14 residues. Trimming pared 3 bases from V and 7 bases from J, leaving 15 bases between. The V gene's germline CDR1 is SNHLY and CDR2 FYNNEI. CDR3: CASSEDRSRYEAFF. The CDR3 nucleotides read TGTGCCAGCAGTGAGGATCGGTCACGATATGAAGCTTTCTTT. Full variable domain (missing parts from reference TRBV2 and TRBJ1-1): EPEVTQTPSHQVTQMGQEVILRCVPISNHLYFYWYRQILGQKVEFLVSFYNNEISEKSEIFDDQFSVERPDGSNFTLKIRSTKLEDSAMYFCASSEDRSRYEAFFGQGTRLTVV.

There are a few counts of this clone. The chain combines TRBV2 with TRBJ2-7; D perhaps matches TRBD2 (6 bases). Germline values: CDR1 SNHLY, CDR2 FYNNEI. V was trimmed by 6 bases and J by 2 bases, leaving 8 bases between them. CDR3 length equals 12 residues. For the CDR3, the DNA is TGTGCCAGCAGCACGGGGGCCTACGAGCAGTACTTC. It is translated as CASSTGAYEQYF.

CDR3 in DNA: TGCAGTGCTAGACACGCAGATACGCAGTATTTT. Residues: CSARHADTQYF. The V gene is TRBV20-1, the J gene TRBJ2-3; D not certain. This CDR3 contains 11 residues. The germline gives CDR1 DFQATT, CDR2 SNEGSKA (reference sequence). Trimming shortened V by 2 bases and J by 4 bases, and 4 bases separated the two germline ends.

By sample share, this clone is medium-sized. The J gene is TRBJ2-7, the V gene TRBV6-1; D is undetermined. Trimming removed 6 bases at V and 1 base at J, with 10 bases between. CDR1 is MNHNS, CDR2 SASEGT, per germline. This CDR3 has 13 residues. CDR3 DNA: TGTGCCAGCAGCCAAGCGACTTCCTACGAGCAGTACGTC. Amino acids: CASSQATSYEQYV.

The chain combines TRBV5-4 with TRBJ2-7; D call uncertain. Trimming cost V 0 bases and J 3 bases, with 7 bases left between them. This CDR3 has 13 amino acids. Per the germline V gene, CDR1 is SGHNT and CDR2 is YYREEE (reference sequence). The CDR3 is CASSLETSYEQYF. CDR3 nucleotide sequence: TGTGCCAGCAGCTTGGAGACAAGCTACGAGCAGTACTTC.

V and J are TRBV28 and TRBJ2-5, with D possibly matching TRBD1 (6 bases). In germline, CDR1 is MDHEN, CDR2 SYDVKM. V gave up 3 bases and J gave up 1 base, with 15 bases separating them. This CDR3 has 16 amino acids. In DNA, the CDR3 is TGTGCCAGCAGTTTCGTGGGGGCGGGCGCCCAAGAGACCCAGTACTTC. It translates to CASSFVGAGAQETQYF.

This sequence joins TRBV29-1 and TRBJ1-1, with TRBD1 matching 8 bases. Trimming took 4 bases from V and 5 from J; bases not matched to a gene: 6. The CDR3 spans 13 residues. From germline, CDR1 is SQVTM and CDR2 ANQGSEA. The CDR3 nucleotides are TGCAGCGTTGTAGTACAGGGGGATACTGAAGCTTTCTTT. The encoded protein is CSVVVQGDTEAFF.

The V and J genes are TRBV29-1 and TRBJ2-5; 10 nucleotides align to TRBD2. The CDR3 runs to 13 residues. The germline V gene has CDR1 SQVTM and CDR2 ANQGSEA. CDR3 protein: CSSGGQPQETQYF. The CDR3 nucleotides are TGCAGTAGCGGGGGGCAACCCCAAGAGACCCAGTACTTC.

This clone was recorded only once. This chain links TRBV6-5 with TRBJ2-7; TRBD2 might be the D (6 bases). Trimming removed 9 bases at V and 4 bases at J, with 16 bases between. The CDR3 is 13 amino acids. CDR1 is MNHEY, CDR2 SVGAGI, per germline. The DNA of the CDR3 is TGTGCCAGTGAGATGGGGGGTTTATACGAGCAGTACGTC. This gives the protein CASEMGGLYEQYV.

The chain joins TRBV7-8 to TRBJ2-2; 7 nucleotides line up with TRBD2. The length of the CDR3 is 15 residues. V gave up 2 bases and J gave up 4 bases; unmatched junction bases: 4. The germline CDR1 and CDR2 sequences are SGHVS and FQNEAQ. CDR3 nucleotide sequence: TGTGCCAGCAGCTTATGGGAGGGTCGCACCGGGGAGCTGTTTTTT. Translation gives CASSLWEGRTGELFF.

The rearrangement joins TRBV6-6 to TRBJ2-1; 8 positions agree with TRBD2. The CDR3 covers 15 residues. Unmatched junction bases numbered 9, after V lost 6 bases and J lost 5 bases. Germline V gene data show CDR1 as MNHNY and CDR2 as SVGAGI (reference sequence). The CDR3 protein is CASSSGLAGDNEQFF. DNA of the CDR3: TGTGCCAGCAGCTCTGGGCTAGCGGGTGACAATGAGCAGTTCTTC.

This clone was detected only once. A much larger clone differs from this one at a single base, so this may be a read error. In the same sample, other DNA sequences code for this CDR3. The chain carries TRBV19 and TRBJ2-3; 8 bases fit TRBD1. Germline V gene lookup returns CDR1 LNHDA and CDR2 SQIVND (reference sequence). This CDR3 is 14 amino acids long. The J segment lost 6 bases and the V segment lost 6 bases, leaving 8 bases of the junction unmatched. The CDR3 region is CASRVTGGRDTQYF. The CDR3 DNA reads TGTGCCAGTAGAGTTACAGGGGGGCGGGATACGCAGTATTTT.

The chain couples TRBV5-1 to TRBJ1-4; D not certain. The CDR3 contains 15 residues. Germline CDR1 and CDR2: SGHRS and YFSETQ. Trimming left V 0 bases short and J 14 bases short, with 20 bases between. The CDR3 DNA sequence: TGCGCCAGCAGCTTGGACCCCTTAACCAAAGGAAGGCTGTTTTTT. Translating it yields CASSLDPLTKGRLFF.

CDR3 loop: CAWSVRQGWTREQYF. DNA of the CDR3: TGTGCCTGGAGTGTTCGACAGGGGTGGACGCGAGAGCAGTACTTC. V is TRBV30 and J is TRBJ2-7; 8 bases align to TRBD1. This CDR3 spans 15 amino acids. CDR1 and CDR2 from the germline V gene are GTSNPN and SVGIG (reference sequence). V shed 0 bases, J shed 7 bases, and the junction held 11 bases outside the gene matches.

In its sample, this clone was seen once. The chain has TRBV5-1 and TRBJ1-1; perhaps TRBD1 as D (5 bases). The length of the CDR3 is 15 residues. Deletions cut 4 bases from V and 5 bases from J, with 18 bases between. From germline, CDR1 is SGHRS and CDR2 YFSETQ. CDR3 region: CASSPRTVEGTEAFF. CDR3 nucleotide sequence: TGCGCCAGCAGCCCCCGGACGGTAGAGGGGACTGAAGCTTTCTTT.

The rearrangement uses TRBV27 and TRBJ1-3; the D gene is possibly TRBD1 (6 bases). The length of the CDR3 is 15 residues. CDR1 and CDR2 from the germline V gene are MNHEY and SMNVEV (reference sequence). V was pared by 6 bases and J by 1 base, with 13 bases between. The CDR3 region is CASRADRSSGNTIYF. In nucleotides, the CDR3 is TGTGCCAGCAGGGCGGACAGATCTTCTGGAAACACCATATATTTT.

V is TRBV29-1 and J is TRBJ2-3; D is uncertain. The CDR3 is 12 residues long. V lost 1 base, J lost 0 bases, and 2 bases lay in between. CDR1 and CDR2 from the germline V gene are SQVTM and ANQGSEA. This chain's CDR3 is CSVEASTDTQYF. The DNA for the CDR3 is TGCAGCGTTGAAGCGAGCACAGATACGCAGTATTTT.

This clone came up a few times. This chain joins TRBV6-5 and TRBJ2-2; TRBD1 aligns across 9 bases. Germline V gene lookup returns CDR1 MNHEY and CDR2 SVGAGI. CDR3 length: 15 residues. The trim removed 6 bases at V and 3 bases at J, leaving 5 bases unmatched. CDR3 bases: TGTGCCAGCAGGGTCGACAGGGGGGACACCGGGGAGCTGTTTTTT. Protein sequence: CASRVDRGDTGELFF.

The chain couples TRBV6-4 to TRBJ2-2; 9 nucleotides align to TRBD1. The CDR3 runs 14 residues. Per germline, CDR1 MRHNA and CDR2 SNTAGT. After removal of 6 bases from V and 7 bases from J, the junction contained 6 bases not matched to a gene. In nucleotides, the CDR3 is TGTGCCAGCAGGGCTACAGGGGGCAACGGGGAGCTGTTTTTT. Translating it yields CASRATGGNGELFF.

The V and J genes are TRBV7-2 and TRBJ1-1, with TRBD1 matching over 9 bases. With 8 bases clipped from V and 5 bases from J, the junction kept 6 bases outside the gene matches. CDR3 length: 13 amino acids. The germline CDR1 and CDR2 sequences are SGHTA and FQGNSA. CDR3 DNA: TGTGCCAGCGGCGACAGGGGGAAGACTGAAGCTTTCTTT. It is translated as CASGDRGKTEAFF.

This clone was seen just once. The chain has TRBV7-2 and TRBJ2-7, with unresolved D. V lost 1 base to trimming and J lost 4 bases, with 11 bases between them. CDR1 and CDR2 from the germline V gene are SGHTA and FQGNSA. The length of the CDR3 is 14 residues. CDR3 in amino acids: CASSLGVGSYEQYF. CDR3 nucleotides: TGTGCCAGCAGCTTAGGGGTAGGATCGTACGAGCAGTACTTC.

This clone was observed once. Other DNA sequences from this sample encode an identical CDR3 as well. This chain connects TRBV7-2 to TRBJ2-3; D possibly corresponds to TRBD2 (6 bases). The CDR3 is 14 amino acids. Germline V gives CDR1 SGHTA, CDR2 FQGNSA. The germline V and J ends were trimmed by 5 bases and 0 bases, with 9 bases remaining between them. CDR3 sequence reads: CASSLSGSTDTQYF. In nucleotides, the CDR3 is TGTGCCAGCAGCCTGAGCGGGAGCACAGATACGCAGTATTTT.

This chain connects TRBV7-2 to TRBJ2-1; D is unresolved. The germline V and J ends were trimmed by 0 bases and 3 bases, with 9 bases remaining between them. Germline assignment: CDR1 SGHTA and CDR2 FQGNSA. The CDR3 is 15 amino acids. The CDR3 bases are TGTGCCAGCAGCTTAGCTTACGGCAGCTACAATGAGCAGTTCTTC. It yields the protein CASSLAYGSYNEQFF.

The V and J genes are TRBV5-6 and TRBJ1-1; weak D call: TRBD1 (5 bases). The CDR3 sequence is 13 residues long. CDR1 SGHDT and CDR2 YYEEEE come from the germline V gene. The germline V and J ends were trimmed by 0 bases and 6 bases, with 9 bases remaining between them. CDR3 amino acids: CASSLAAGPEAFF. The CDR3 nucleotides read TGTGCCAGCAGCTTGGCCGCGGGACCTGAAGCTTTCTTT.